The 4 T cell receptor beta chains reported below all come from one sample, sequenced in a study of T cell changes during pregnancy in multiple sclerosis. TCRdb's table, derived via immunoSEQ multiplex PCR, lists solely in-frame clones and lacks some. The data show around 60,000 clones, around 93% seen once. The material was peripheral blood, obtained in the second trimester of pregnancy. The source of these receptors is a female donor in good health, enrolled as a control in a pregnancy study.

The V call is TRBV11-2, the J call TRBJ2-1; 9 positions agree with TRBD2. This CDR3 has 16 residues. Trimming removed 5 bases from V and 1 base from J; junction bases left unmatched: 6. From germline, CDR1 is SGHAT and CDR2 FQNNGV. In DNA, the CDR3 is TGTGCCAGCAGCCCATTAGCGGGGGCATCCTACAATGAGCAGTTCTTC. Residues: CASSPLAGASYNEQFF. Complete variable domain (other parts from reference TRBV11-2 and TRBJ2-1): EAGVAQSPRYKIIEKRQSVAFWCNPISGHATLYWYQQILGQGPKLLIQFQNNGVVDDSQLPKDRFSAERLKGVDSTLKIQPAKLEDSAVYLCASSPLAGASYNEQFFGPGTRLTVL.

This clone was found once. The CDR3 DNA follows: TGTGCCAGCAGTTGGAGTAGCGGGGGTACCGGGGAGCTGTTTTTT. Its translation is CASSWSSGGTGELFF. J is TRBJ2-2 and V is TRBV6-5, with 9 bases fitting TRBD2. The CDR3 loop spans 15 amino acids. J was trimmed by 5 bases and V by 4 bases; bases with no gene match: 5. Germline V CDR1 and CDR2: MNHEY, SVGAGI.

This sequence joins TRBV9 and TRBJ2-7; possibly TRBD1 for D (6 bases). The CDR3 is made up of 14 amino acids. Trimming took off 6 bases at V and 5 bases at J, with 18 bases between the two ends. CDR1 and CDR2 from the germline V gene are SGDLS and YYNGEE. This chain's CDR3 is CASTPDSRLDEQYF. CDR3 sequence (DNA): TGTGCCAGCACCCCGGACAGCCGCCTGGACGAGCAGTACTTC.

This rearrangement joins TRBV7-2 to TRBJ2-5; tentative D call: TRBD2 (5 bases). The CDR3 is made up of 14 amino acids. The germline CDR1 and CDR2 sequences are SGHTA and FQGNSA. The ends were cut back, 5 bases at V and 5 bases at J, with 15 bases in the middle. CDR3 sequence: CASSLVGSAETQYF. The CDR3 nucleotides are TGTGCCAGCAGCCTAGTGGGTAGCGCGGAGACCCAGTACTTC.